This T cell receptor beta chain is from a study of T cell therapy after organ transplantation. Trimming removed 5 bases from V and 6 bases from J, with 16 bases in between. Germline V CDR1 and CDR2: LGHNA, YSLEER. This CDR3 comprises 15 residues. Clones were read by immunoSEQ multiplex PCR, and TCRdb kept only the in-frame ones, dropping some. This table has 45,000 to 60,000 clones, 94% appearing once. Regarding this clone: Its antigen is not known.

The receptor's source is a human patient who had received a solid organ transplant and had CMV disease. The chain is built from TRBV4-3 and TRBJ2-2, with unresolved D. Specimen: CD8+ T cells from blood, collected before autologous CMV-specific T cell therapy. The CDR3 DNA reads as TGCGCCAGCAGCGAAGTGGCGGCGAGTCCCGGGGAGCTGTTTTTT. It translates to CASSEVAASPGELFF.